This T cell receptor beta chain was retrieved from a study of TIL therapy for anti-PD-1-resistant metastatic lung cancer. Notes on the study in general: TIL cultures after expansion showed higher clonality and lower diversity than baseline tumor (median around 6% vs 30%). Many TIL product clones were absent from baseline tumor, suggesting clonal contraction.

As concerns this clone: The antigen is not known.

This was the immunoSEQ v3 assay. Data came from immunoSEQ multiplex PCR; TCRdb stores just in-frame clones and leaves some out. The sample contains more than 90,000 clones, 50% to 70% of which appear only once. CDR1 SGHKS and CDR2 YYEKEE come from the germline V gene (reference sequence). V was trimmed by 1 base and J by 0 bases, leaving 11 bases between them. There are 16 residues in the CDR3. Time point described: pre-treatment sample, taken before nivolumab and TIL therapy. The tumor samples were excised metastases, mostly pleural nodules or supraclavicular lymph nodes. Stage 4 NSCLC adults joined between late 2017 and early 2020.

This specimen was tumor tissue, taken at baseline. The V call is TRBV5-5, the J call TRBJ2-1, with D perhaps matching TRBD1 or TRBD2 (5 bases each). The origin of this receptor is a person aged 25 to 85 with non-small cell lung cancer. The CDR3 protein is CASSLWGSGSYNEQFF. The CDR3 coding sequence is TGTGCCAGCAGCTTGTGGGGGAGCGGCTCCTACAATGAGCAGTTCTTC. Looking up the rest from reference TRBV5-5 and TRBJ2-1 gives the full variable domain: DAGVTQSPTHLIKTRGQQVTLRCSPISGHKSVSWYQQVLGQGPQFIFQYYEKEERGRGNFPDRFSARQFPNYSSELNVNALLLGDSALYLCASSLWGSGSYNEQFFGPGTRLTVL.